A single sample gave rise to the 12 T cell receptor beta chains below, sequenced in a study of CD8+CD57+ T cells in acquired aplastic anemia. TCR beta VDJ and CDR3 profiling used genomic DNA as template. TCRdb analysed the reads with MiXCR anew, one entry per CDR3 protein. The repertoire includes more than 150,000 distinct CDR3 sequences, about 44% of them detected once, and over 10% sits in the top ten. Patients sequenced had flow cytometry evidence of CD8+CD57+ cell expansion. Sequenced sample: sorted CD4+, CD8+, or CD8+CD57+ T cells (not recorded which) from PBMCs. All receptors derive from a human donor with aplastic anemia.

This chain links TRBV2 with TRBJ2-7; TRBD1 aligns across 7 bases. Germline assignment: CDR1 SNHLY and CDR2 FYNNEI. The CDR3 loop spans 13 amino acids. The J segment lost 4 bases and the V segment lost 8 bases, leaving 8 bases of the junction unmatched. The CDR3 DNA sequence: TGTGCCAGCGGTCCGAGACAGGGATACGAGCAGTACTTC. Protein product: CASGPRQGYEQYF.

Many counts were recorded for this clonotype. The chain joins TRBV19 to TRBJ1-6; TRBD1 matches 7 bases. The length of the CDR3 is 15 residues. After removal of 4 bases from V and 6 bases from J, the junction contained 6 bases not matched to a gene. Germline CDR1 is LNHDA and CDR2 is SQIVND (reference sequence). As DNA, the CDR3 is TGTGCCAGTAGTAACTCAGGGGGACCTAATTCACCCCTCCACTTT. Protein sequence: CASSNSGGPNSPLHF.

Remarks on this clonotype: This may come from a read error, since a much larger clone is one base off. The chain recombines TRBV2 with TRBJ2-1; 12 bases map to TRBD2. The tail of the sequence fits TRBJ2-7 better, so the J call may be wrong. The CDR3 sequence is 15 residues long. The V gene's germline CDR1 is SNHLY and CDR2 FYNNEI. This CDR3 is CASSTGTSGHNEQYF. CDR3 in DNA: TGTGCCAGCAGTACCGGGACTAGCGGGCACAATGAGCAGTACTTC.

The chain recombines TRBV24-1 with TRBJ1-1; D uncertain. This CDR3 is 13 amino acids long. Germline lookup yields CDR1 KGHDR and CDR2 SFDVKD. V was shortened by 0 bases and J by 7 bases, with 8 bases between the two germline ends. The CDR3 DNA reads as TGTGCCACCAGTGATTTGGGACTTCGTGAAGCTTTCTTT. This sequence encodes CATSDLGLREAFF.

As for this clonotype: The junction does not match germline at one end; this may be a read error. CDR3 amino acids: CASCYESMNTEAFF. The CDR3 region has the DNA TGTGCCAGCTGTTACGAGAGCATGAACACTGAGGCTTTCTTT. The rearrangement links TRBV10-2 to TRBJ1-1; D ambiguous. This CDR3 has 14 residues. Germline assignment: CDR1 WSHSY and CDR2 SAAADI.

The sample holds a few counts of this clonotype. CDR3 residues: CASSAGGTDTQYF. The DNA for the CDR3 is TGTGCCTCCTCGGCCGGTGGCACAGATACGCAGTATTTT. The rearrangement links TRBV10-3 to TRBJ2-3; D not certain. The V gene lost 11 bases and the J gene lost 1 base, with 13 bases spanning the gap. The CDR3 has 13 amino acids. Germline CDR1 is ENHRY and CDR2 is SYGVKD.

There are many counts of this clonotype. The chain links TRBV6-1 to TRBJ1-5; D remains ambiguous. Germline lookup yields CDR1 MNHNS and CDR2 SASEGT. The CDR3 runs to 14 residues. Trimming cost V 6 bases and J 13 bases, with 22 bases left between them. For the CDR3, the DNA is TGTGCCAGCAGCCAGAGGCCAGACGGCCCCGGGCAGCATTTT. Translating it yields CASSQRPDGPGQHF.

This clonotype was observed a handful of times. The chain has TRBV25-1 and TRBJ1-6; perhaps TRBD1 as D (6 bases). The CDR3 loop spans 14 amino acids. The V end lost 6 bases, the J end lost 10 bases, and 16 bases lay between the germline ends. Germline V gene sequence: CDR1 MGHDK, CDR2 SYGVNS. CDR3 in DNA: TGTGCCAGCAGAACCGGACAGCAACTCTCACCCCTCCACTTT. It is translated as CASRTGQQLSPLHF.

This clonotype was observed many times. This rearrangement joins TRBV6-5 to TRBJ2-7; 9 bases are shared with TRBD1. Per the germline V gene, CDR1 is MNHEY and CDR2 is SVGAGI. V gave up 4 bases and J gave up 4 bases; unmatched junction bases: 8. The CDR3 is made up of 15 amino acids. The CDR3 loop is CASSLQNRGPYEQYF. The CDR3 DNA is TGTGCCAGCAGTTTACAGAACAGGGGGCCGTACGAGCAGTACTTC.

The chain links TRBV29-1 to TRBJ1-1; unclear D gene. V gave up 7 bases and J gave up 4 bases, with 16 bases separating them. CDR1 and CDR2 (germline): SQVTM, ANQGSEA. CDR3 length equals 13 residues. CDR3 residues: CSARTDPVTEAFF. DNA of the CDR3: TGCAGCGCACGGACGGACCCGGTCACTGAAGCTTTCTTT.

This clonotype has ten or more counts. A read error is possible here, since a much larger clone lies one base away. This rearrangement joins TRBV19 to TRBJ2-7; D not certain. This CDR3 spans 15 amino acids. Trimming stripped 6 bases from V and 3 bases from J, with 18 bases between. Germline V lookup: CDR1 LNHDA, CDR2 SQIVND (reference sequence). The CDR3 here is CASSDGETASYEQYF. CDR3 DNA sequence: TGTGCCAGTAGCGATGGAGAGACGGCGAGCTACGAGCAGTACTTC. Drawing the rest from reference TRBV19 and TRBJ2-7, the complete variable domain is DGGITQSPKYLFRKEGQNVTLSCEQNLNHDAMYWYRQDPGQGLRLIYYSQIVNDFQKGDIAEGYSVSREKKESFPLTVTSAQKNPTAFYLCASSDGETASYEQYFGPGTRLTVT.

The chain combines TRBV2 with TRBJ1-1; D remains ambiguous. There are 11 residues in the CDR3. Germline V gene data show CDR1 as SNHLY and CDR2 as FYNNEI. V lost 7 bases and J lost 3, with 6 bases in between. CDR3 nucleotide sequence: TGTGCCAGCAAAAGGTACACTGAAGCTTTCTTT. Translation gives CASKRYTEAFF.